This TCR beta chain is from a study of blood T cell repertoires in COVID-19. The table came from immunoSEQ multiplex PCR; TCRdb's copy has only in-frame clones and leaves some out. The sample carries hundreds of thousands of clones, 80% to 90% recorded once. This clone was picked up a small number of times. The CDR3 contains 12 residues. The V gene lost 3 bases and the J gene lost 0 bases, with 3 bases spanning the gap. Germline CDR1 reads KGHSH; CDR2 reads LQKENI. The sequenced material came from PBMCs or T cells enriched from blood (not recorded which). The origin of this receptor is a man in his thirties or forties who had recovered from COVID-19. The chain employs TRBV18 and TRBJ2-7; no clear D. Here the CDR3 DNA reads TGTGCCAGCTCACCGTACTCCTACGAGCAGTACTTC. Amino acid sequence: CASSPYSYEQYF.